Below, one T cell receptor (beta chain) is given with its context. The antigen it recognizes is unknown. No base qualities exist here, and no much larger clone lies one base off it. The collaborating institutions used their own protocols to collect whole blood in K2EDTA tubes. For TCRbeta analysis, collaborators shipped samples in one of three forms: frozen whole blood, isolated PBMCs, or DNA extracted from either of those sample types. The sample belongs to a study of blood T cell repertoires in COVID-19 (dated by TCRdb to the early 2020s). In terms of the full investigation: The collaborator samples originated in the United States, Italy and Spain and spanned the acute and convalescent phases of COVID-19. Where HLA class I and class II types were available, the types were taken from metadata supplied by the sample provider, not from assay-based typing. The samples were drawn from the first 160 participants of the ongoing ImmuneRACE study and from 1,254 subjects provided by 6 global collaborators. Subjects who had been exposed to COVID-19, were actively infected with it, or had recovered from it provided the deeply sampled blood TCRbeta repertoires that made up the dataset. Nearly every sample came with metadata listing a de-identified subject ID, COVID-19 status, age in years and sex. The repertoires were made available in a free public database intended to serve as a resource for research on the immune response to SARS-CoV-2. The material from the prospective study consisted of cDNA or gDNA derived from T cells, B-cell-depleted T cells, or PBMCs. The paper's findings and limits, for the study overall: How much clinical and demographic metadata was included differed by source and by participant, and the metadata was provided uncurated.

TCRbeta CDR3 regions were amplified from genomic DNA using the immunoSEQ Assay, a bias-controlled multiplex PCR. As for how the authors treated the data: Nucleated cell counts per sample were estimated from amplification of reference gene primers within the assay. To quantify the absolute abundance of each unique TCRbeta CDR3 rearrangement, sequence reads were collapsed and filtered. For each sample, productive Simpson clonality was calculated by taking the square root of Simpson's diversity index across productive rearrangements. TCRdb re-hosts the immuneACCESS table, in-frame sequences only. Its copies lack some clones; in the studies checked, an unresolved V gene accounts for under half of them, and the cause for the rest is not known. From that table come the V and J calls and clone size; the DNA was used to work out D and trimming. The sample table records some 120,000 clones; about 86% of these occur just once. Jointly, the top ten make up 2% to 2.5% of the sample.

Relative to germline, V is 2 bases shorter and J is 6 bases shorter, with 14 bases between their ends. From its cysteine to its phenylalanine, the CDR3 spans 16 amino acids. The kept DNA is CDR3 alone, 48 bases in frame from the first base. CDR1 MNHEY and CDR2 SVGAGI are derived from the germline V gene. The source is a woman in her 50s with acute or convalescent COVID-19. Sample: peripheral blood. The rearrangement combines TRBV6-5 with TRBJ1-6; the best D guess is TRBD1, with 6 bases matching. The DNA sequence is given as TGTGCCAGCAGTTACGTCGCCAGGGGCTTTAATTCACCCCTCCACTTT. Translated, it gives CASSYVARGFNSPLHF.